Listed below are T cell receptor beta chains from one sample, sequenced in a study of blood T cell repertoires in COVID-19. Sequencing was performed with immunoSEQ multiplex PCR; in TCRdb, only in-frame clones are kept and a portion is missing. This sample has about 100,000 clones, with 85% to 90% found just once. What was sequenced was peripheral blood. Source of these receptors: a man aged 55 to 70 with acute or convalescent COVID-19. The CDR3 runs from the conserved cysteine through the conserved F or W. D genes are given only for firm matches. Not all rows give a size; the values are once, few, many and, for expanded clones, a class.

>once|-|TRBV7-9|TRBJ2-1|15
TGTGCCAGCAGCTTATCGGGTAGCTCCTACAATGAGCAGTTCTTC
CASSLSGSSYNEQFF
>-|TRBD1|TRBV18|TRBJ2-1|15
TGTGCCAGCTCACCTGACAGGGGGTTTTTCGATGAGCAGTTCTTC
CASSPDRGFFDEQFF
>-|TRBD1|TRBV5-4|TRBJ1-3|14
TGTGCCAGCAGCCCTCGACAGGGTGGAAACACCATATATTTT
CASSPRQGGNTIYF
>-|-|TRBV30|TRBJ2-5|15
TGTGCCTGGAGTGTAGGGGGGGGGATCCAAGAGACCCAGTACTTC
CAWSVGGGIQETQYF
>-|TRBD2|TRBV4-1|TRBJ2-1|17
TGCGCCAGCAGCCTTCAAGCGGGAGGGACATCATTTCATGAGCAGTTCTTC
CASSLQAGGTSFHEQFF
>once|-|TRBV4-1|TRBJ2-7|15
TGCGCCAGCAGCCAAGAAGCCAGGGTCACCTACGAGCAGTACTTC
CASSQEARVTYEQYF
>-|TRBD1|TRBV7-9|TRBJ1-2|16
TGTGCCAGCAGCTCAATAAATCCCGGGACAGGGTACGGCTACACCTTC
CASSSINPGTGYGYTF
>-|TRBD2|TRBV5-6|TRBJ2-5|14
TGTGCCAGCAACTCACGGGGGGGCCAAGAGACCCAGTACTTC
CASNSRGGQETQYF
>once|-|TRBV6-1|TRBJ2-2|17
TGTGCCAGCAGTGAACAAGGTGGAGGAGGGTACACCGGGGAGCTGTTTTTT
CASSEQGGGGYTGELFF
>-|-|TRBV5-6|TRBJ1-5|12
TGTGCCAGCAGCCTCAGGGGTCAGCCCCAGCATTTT
CASSLRGQPQHF
>-|TRBD1|TRBV27|TRBJ2-1|18
TGTGCCAGCGGTTTACAGGGGGCGCATTCCTTACTTTACAATGAGCAGTTCTTC
CASGLQGAHSLLYNEQFF
>-|TRBD2|TRBV3-1/TRBV3-2|TRBJ2-3|17
TGTGCCAGCAGCCAAGGCGCTAGCGGGGGGTTGGGTGATACGCAGTATTTT
CASSQGASGGLGDTQYF
>-|TRBD1|TRBV19|TRBJ2-4|15
TGTGCCAGTAGTATAGCCGGGACAGGCAAAAACATTCAGTACTTC
CASSIAGTGKNIQYF
>-|-|TRBV5-1|TRBJ1-2|14
TGCGCCAGCAGCTTGGAGGGGTCGAGCTATGGCTACACCTTC
CASSLEGSSYGYTF
>few|TRBD1|TRBV19|TRBJ1-5|14
TGTGCCAGTAGTTTACAGGGGGAGGGAGAGCCCCAGCATTTT
CASSLQGEGEPQHF
>few|TRBD2|TRBV7-8|TRBJ2-5|18
TGTGCCAGCAGCTTATCCCAGCGGGAGGGCCGGGTACAAGAGACCCAGTACTTC
CASSLSQREGRVQETQYF
>-|TRBD1|TRBV3-1/TRBV3-2|TRBJ1-2|15
TGTGCCAGCAGCCAAGGACAGGGGTGTGCCTATGGCTACACCTTC
CASSQGQGCAYGYTF
>-|TRBD1|TRBV6-5|TRBJ2-7|13
TGTGCCAGCAGTACCCGGACAGGGTACGAGCAGTACTTC
CASSTRTGYEQYF
>-|TRBD1|TRBV27|TRBJ1-1|12
TGTGCCAGCAGGACAGGGTTAACTGAAGCTTTCTTT
CASRTGLTEAFF
>-|TRBD2|TRBV6-5|TRBJ2-3|14
TGTGCCAGCAGTCGGGGACTAGCTTTAGATACGCAGTATTTT
CASSRGLALDTQYF
>few|-|TRBV7-2|TRBJ1-4|15
TGTGCCAGCAGCCCCGGAGGGGAGGTTAATGAAAAACTGTTTTTT
CASSPGGEVNEKLFF
>-|TRBD2|TRBV30|TRBJ2-3|15
TGTGCCTGGAATAGACTAGCGGGGCTAAGGGATACGCAGTATTTT
CAWNRLAGLRDTQYF
>-|-|TRBV29-1|TRBJ2-2|14
TGCAGCGTTGAAGTCCAGGGGTTTGCCGGGGAGCTGTTTTTT
CSVEVQGFAGELFF
>-|TRBD1|TRBV11-2|TRBJ1-2|12
TGTGCCAGCAGCCGGGACAGCTACGGCTACACCTTC
CASSRDSYGYTF
>-|-|TRBV14|TRBJ2-5|15
TGTGCCAGCAGCTTCTACCTGGGCAGTCAAGAGACCCAGTACTTC
CASSFYLGSQETQYF
>-|-|TRBV5-1|TRBJ1-1|14
TGCGCCAGCAGCATACAAACAATGAACACTGAAGCTTTCTTT
CASSIQTMNTEAFF
>-|-|TRBV18|TRBJ1-5|14
TGTGCCAGCTCAATGGACAATAGCAATCAGCCCCAGCATTTT
CASSMDNSNQPQHF
>-|-|TRBV20-1|TRBJ1-2|17
TGCAGTGCTAGTCTCCCAGTCTTAGGGACTGAGAGGGAGGACTACACCTTC
CSASLPVLGTEREDYTF
>few|TRBD2|TRBV2|TRBJ2-2|15
TGTGCCAGCGGGGCGGGGGTATCGAACACCGGGGAGCTGTTTTTT
CASGAGVSNTGELFF
>-|-|TRBV19|TRBJ1-6|15
TGTGCCAGTAGTGGCGGGACGGTGCGGGAGTCACCCCTCCACTTT
CASSGGTVRESPLHF
>-|TRBD2|TRBV5-1|TRBJ2-1|18
TGCGCCAGCAGCTTGGCTCCAGCGGGGGTCGCGTCCTACAATGAGCAGTTCTTC
CASSLAPAGVASYNEQFF
>-|-|TRBV10-3|TRBJ1-1|14
TGTGCCATCAGTGAGTCAGGGGATAGGACTGAAGCTTTCTTT
CAISESGDRTEAFF
>-|-|TRBV29-1|TRBJ1-2|12
TGCAGCGCCGCGGGCCTCCGTGATGGCTACACCTTC
CSAAGLRDGYTF
>-|TRBD2|TRBV10-1|TRBJ2-1|15
TGCGCCAGCAGATCTAGCGGGAGAAGGGACAATGAGCAGTTCTTC
CASRSSGRRDNEQFF
>-|-|TRBV6-5|TRBJ1-1|13
TGTGCCAGCAGTTACGTGGGGGGCACTGAAGCTTTCTTT
CASSYVGGTEAFF
>-|TRBD2|TRBV30|TRBJ2-3|14
TGTGCCTGGAGCCTCGGGGGGAGCGCAGATACGCAGTATTTT
CAWSLGGSADTQYF